This T cell receptor (beta chain) was captured by sequencing in a study of CD8 T cells in ankylosing spondylitis. MiXCR, run by TCRdb on the 5' RACE reads, gives a single entry per CDR3 protein. The sample includes roughly 230,000 distinct CDR3 sequences, 18% seen only once; the top ten take approximately 33%. Germline V gene lookup returns CDR1 DFQATT and CDR2 SNEGSKA (reference sequence). The CDR3 consists of 13 residues. Germline trimming cut 5 bases from V and 4 bases from J; bases unmatched to any gene: 4. Sample: blood, either unsorted or a sorted T cell fraction (not recorded which). The clonotype comes from a male donor with ankylosing spondylitis or in good health (not recorded which). The chain has TRBV20-1 and TRBJ2-1; TRBD2 aligns across 8 bases. The CDR3 loop is CSARLAGYNEQFF. The CDR3 DNA follows: TGCAGTGCTCGGCTAGCGGGTTACAATGAGCAGTTCTTC.